The 3 T cell receptor beta chains in this list originate from one sample, sequenced in a study of blood T cell repertoires in COVID-19. TCRdb's table, derived via immunoSEQ multiplex PCR, lists solely in-frame clones and lacks some. The sample shows 240,000 or so clones, 85% to 90% of them seen only once. Source material: peripheral blood. The receptor set was obtained from a woman between 70 and 85 years old with active or convalescent COVID-19.

This chain uses TRBV5-1 with TRBJ1-2; tentative D call: TRBD1 (6 bases). Deletions cut 4 bases from V and 6 bases from J, with 16 bases between. This CDR3 spans 14 amino acids. Germline CDR1 reads SGHRS; CDR2 reads YFSETQ. The CDR3 region has the DNA TGCGCCAGCAGCGCGGACAGTAGTAGAAATGGCTACACCTTC. Its translation is CASSADSSRNGYTF.

This clone was counted once. The V gene is TRBV4-1, the J gene TRBJ2-3, with TRBD2 identical over 7 bases. The ends lost 1 base at V and 6 bases at J; junction bases unmatched: 13. Germline V gene lookup returns CDR1 MGHRA and CDR2 YSYEKL. The CDR3 length is 17 residues. As DNA, the CDR3 is TGCGCCAGCAGCCAAGTCCAGCTTATCGGGGGGACCGATACGCAGTATTTT. Amino acids: CASSQVQLIGGTDTQYF.

The chain employs TRBV19 and TRBJ1-2; maybe TRBD1 (5 bases). The CDR3 totals 14 residues. V shed 7 bases and J shed 4 bases, with 16 bases lying between them. CDR1 LNHDA and CDR2 SQIVND come from the germline V gene (reference sequence). This CDR3 is CASTFRGSAYGYTF. As DNA, the CDR3 is TGTGCCAGTACGTTCCGGGGGTCGGCCTATGGCTACACCTTC.